The sequence of this T cell receptor (beta chain) was determined in a study of T-cell reconstitution after alpha-beta-depleted transplantation in children. General study findings and limits: Reports say that about two months after transplant, the alpha-beta T cells came out of several hundred graft clones that had expanded. One year after transplant, T-cell counts and diversity came mostly from newly produced T cells. For some patients, TCRbeta diversity was high at day 60 because of recipient T cells and thymic progenitors that survived.

This clonotype was counted only a few times. Its matching antigen is unknown. Unique molecular identifiers were incorporated into the prepared TCRbeta library. One entry per CDR3 protein results from TCRdb running MiXCR on the PCR reads. The repertoire holds approximately 190,000 distinct CDR3 sequences, approximately 6% seen once, with about 4.4% in the top ten. The V gene end was trimmed by 4 bases and the J gene end by 5 bases; junction bases not matched to a gene: 8. The CDR3 consists of 15 residues. This TCR was recovered from a girl under three years old with combined immunodeficiency, due to receive a stem cell transplant. The chain combines TRBV12-3 or TRBV12-4 with TRBJ2-5; TRBD1 matches at 9 bases. The sequenced sample was PBMCs, obtained before TCRalphabeta/CD19-depleted stem cell transplant. The CDR3 region has the DNA TGTGCCAGCAGTTCCCGGACAGGGGAGTTGGAGACCCAGTACTTC. Translation: CASSSRTGELETQYF.